These T cell receptor beta chains were read from a single sample in a study of cytomegalovirus exposure and HLA in healthy donors. Method: immunoSEQ multiplex PCR; TCRdb's copy keeps in-frame clones and lacks some. The sample yields around 60,000 clones, of which the top ten take up roughly 4.8%. Sequencing used PBMCs. These receptors were collected from a man aged 25-40 years in good health and CMV-seropositive. Both conserved end residues are part of each CDR3.

TRBJ2-1	TRBV19	CASSLAGWQFF
TRBJ2-7	TRBV11-2	CASSLGQAYVEQYF
TRBJ2-1	TRBV29-1	CSVDGTGIDWTQGEQFF
TRBJ1-4	TRBV6-1	CASRMTGGDEKLFF
TRBJ2-6	TRBV5-4	CASSNLYAGANVLTF
TRBJ2-2	TRBV9	CASSAAGGDTGELFF
TRBJ1-1	TRBV30	CAWSVIGRGMNTEAFF
TRBJ2-3	TRBV13	CASSGEGGRSLPTDKQYF
TRBJ2-1	TRBV29-1	CSVEGGFYNEQFF
TRBJ1-3	TRBV5-8	CASSVDGASGNTIYF
TRBJ2-2	TRBV11-1	CASSLVRGGFTGELFF
TRBJ1-5	TRBV30	CAWSVLGHEDQPQHF
TRBJ1-2	TRBV29-1	CSVEDRLTGRDYGYTF
TRBJ2-7	TRBV4-2	CASSQELGRAYEQYF
TRBJ2-7	TRBV5-1	CASRRSGGVAYEQYF
TRBJ1-1	TRBV5-5	CASSFYARIGTEAFF
TRBJ2-5	TRBV2	CASSDEGTQYF
NA	TRBV5-5	CASSLAPRGGGNEQYF
TRBJ2-1	TRBV5-1	CASSLGLASSSYNEQFF
TRBJ2-7	TRBV19	CASSGGYEQYF
TRBJ2-7	TRBV6-5	CASSYSDRPLYEQYF
TRBJ2-3	TRBV19	CASRRTGSDTQYF
TRBJ1-1	TRBV4-2	CASSRTGREKNTEAFF
TRBJ2-3	TRBV30	CAGGGTSGSTDTQYF
TRBJ2-7	TRBV28	CASSFPETGLAYEQYF
TRBJ2-1	TRBV2	CASRPGLEAYNEQFF
TRBJ1-2	TRBV5-1	CASSWEPGQMHYGYTF
TRBJ2-3	TRBV5-6	CASSVPDRGHDTQYF
TRBJ2-7	TRBV25-1	CASSGTGYEQYF
TRBJ2-7	TRBV7-9	CASSLQGATSYEQYF
TRBJ1-1	TRBV7-9	CASSPPTGTGLDTEAFF
TRBJ1-2	TRBV7-9	CASSQRDRANYGYTF
TRBJ1-2	TRBV29-1	CSVSRDTNYGYTF
TRBJ2-1	TRBV2	CASRGDRGHDEQFF
TRBJ2-5	TRBV2	CASSRLAGDQETQYF
TRBJ2-1	TRBV11-1	CASSSGQGEFVYNEQFF
TRBJ1-2	TRBV18	CASSSSDSLAVGYTF
TRBJ2-7	TRBV5-8	CASSPRPGRYEQYF
TRBJ2-7	TRBV11-2	CASSSSGYEQYF
TRBJ2-7	TRBV6-5	CASSLLPGAYEQYF
TRBJ2-7	TRBV7-9	CASSFFSGGPLNEQYF
TRBJ2-3	TRBV5-1	CASSLGGLAFRQYF
TRBJ1-5	TRBV6-1	CASSEDRGRKPQHF